The clone carrying this TCR beta chain was picked up a small number of times. The antigen is not known. Primers used in a second PCR of about 6 to 12 cycles were a sample-barcoded 5' primer and a J-beta primer mix. MiXCR, run by TCRdb on the 5' RACE reads, gives a single entry per CDR3 protein. The profile covers approximately 490,000 distinct CDR3 sequences, with less than 25% appearing a single time and roughly 9.4% taken by the ten largest. V was clipped by 7 bases and J by 3 bases; unmatched bases: 12. CDR1 is MNHEY and CDR2 is SMNVEV in the germline V gene (reference sequence). This CDR3 has 16 residues. This sample is drawn from a study of blood T cells in healthy people across ages. Study-level points and caveats: The long-lived group displayed more naive CD4+ cells, plus higher diversity, than the aged donors did.

The same sample was also used in a study of T cells of mothers and their children. That paper notes: RNA was extracted, and all of it went into cDNA synthesis at roughly 1.4 ug per 15 ul. Each child contributed around 3 million TCR beta CDR3 reads, while each mother contributed over 8 million.

Material for sequencing was blood. The receptor was derived from a boy aged 5-17 years in good health. This rearrangement joins TRBV27 to TRBJ1-2, with TRBD1 matching 9 bases. The CDR3 nucleotides are TGTGCCAGCACCCCGGGGACAGGGAGTCCCGACTATGGCTACACCTTC. This sequence encodes CASTPGTGSPDYGYTF.